This entry is about one T cell receptor (beta chain). This sample stems from a study of blood T cell repertoires in COVID-19. Study information: From the United States, Italy and Spain came samples of acute and convalescent COVID-19. PBMCs, B-cell-depleted T cells, or T cells provided the cDNA or gDNA that made up the material.

Study processing details: Nucleated cell number was recorded as an estimate derived from reference gene primer amplification. The table came from immunoSEQ multiplex PCR; TCRdb's copy has only in-frame clones and leaves some out. V and J calls and clone size are given by that table; D and trimming were obtained from the DNA. The repertoire holds 110,000 to 150,000 clones, with 60% to 85% as singletons. This CDR3 is 15 amino acids long. Germline V gene lookup returns CDR1 SGDLS and CDR2 YYNGEE. Trimming removed 1 base from V and 2 bases from J; junction bases left unmatched: 6. The gene calls are TRBV9 and TRBJ2-7; 7 bases map to TRBD2. This TCR derives from a man aged 50 to 59 with active or convalescent COVID-19. The sequenced sample was peripheral blood. Here the CDR3 reads CASSVTASGAYEQYF. CDR3 sequence (DNA): TGTGCCAGCAGCGTAACGGCTAGCGGTGCCTACGAGCAGTACTTC.